The present entry profiles one T cell receptor (beta chain) with its context. The sample belongs to a study of T cells in Graves' hyperthyroidism and ophthalmopathy. Researchers took RNA transcripts and amplified the TCR beta CDR3 regions from them. RT-PCR in the first round (using the HTBI primer set) targeted the TCR CDR3. TCRdb ran MiXCR on the multiplex PCR reads and lists one entry per CDR3 protein. This sample yields fewer than 350,000 distinct CDR3 sequences, of which approximately 18% are seen a single time; roughly 49% belongs to the top ten. Clinical symptoms, serum thyroxine, TRAb, thyroid ultrasound and orbital computed tomography informed diagnoses. This CDR3 comprises 15 residues. Germline V gives CDR1 SGHVS, CDR2 FQNEAQ. V was shortened by 4 bases and J by 4 bases, with 16 bases between the two germline ends.

The origin of this receptor is a woman between 45 and 60 years old with Graves' hyperthyroidism. The sample taken for sequencing was blood. The chain joins TRBV7-8 to TRBJ1-2; D not certain. CDR3 amino acids: CASSSPNGGFYGYTF. CDR3 sequence (DNA): TGTGCCAGCAGCTCTCCTAATGGAGGGTTCTATGGCTACACCTTC.